One sample yielded the 5 T cell receptor beta chains listed below, sequenced in a study of blood T cell repertoires in COVID-19. Profiled with immunoSEQ multiplex PCR; TCRdb holds only in-frame clones, not every one. The sample carries around 61,000 clones, roughly 81% recorded once. Sequencing was performed on peripheral blood. The receptor set was obtained from a man aged 80 or over with acute or convalescent COVID-19.

In DNA, the CDR3 is TGTGCCAGCAGCCCAAGGCAGGGCAGCTCCTACGAGCAGTACTTC. It encodes CASSPRQGSSYEQYF. The chain joins TRBV28 to TRBJ2-7, with D tentatively TRBD1 (5 bases). V lost 6 bases, J lost 0 bases, and 15 bases lay in between. Germline V gene sequence: CDR1 MDHEN, CDR2 SYDVKM. The CDR3 is made up of 15 amino acids. The full variable domain, in which reference TRBV28 and TRBJ2-7 provide the parts outside the CDR3, is DVKVTQSSRYLVKRTGEKVFLECVQDMDHENMFWYRQDPGLGLRLIYFSYDVKMKEKGDIPEGYSVSREKKERFSLILESASTNQTSMYLCASSPRQGSSYEQYFGPGTRLTVT.

This chain links TRBV6-5 with TRBJ1-2; 9 bases line up with TRBD1. The germline CDR1 and CDR2 sequences are MNHEY and SVGAGI. CDR3 size: 14 residues. The V and J ends lost 6 bases and 4 bases, in that order; junction bases with no gene match: 6. CDR3: CASSPDRGRYGYTF. The CDR3 DNA is TGTGCCAGCAGCCCGGACAGGGGACGCTATGGCTACACCTTC.

This clone was detected only a few times. The chain links TRBV5-5 to TRBJ2-7; 7 bases line up with TRBD1. V lost 1 base to trimming and J lost 2 bases; unmatched junction nucleotides: 6. Looked up from germline, CDR1 is SGHKS and CDR2 is YYEKEE (reference sequence). The CDR3 sequence is 15 residues long. The CDR3 sequence is CASSLSPGGAYEQYF. DNA of the CDR3: TGTGCCAGCAGCTTGAGTCCAGGGGGAGCCTACGAGCAGTACTTC.

The chain is built from TRBV29-1 and TRBJ2-7; D is perhaps TRBD1 (5 bases). The germline V gene has CDR1 SQVTM and CDR2 ANQGSEA. V was clipped by 4 bases and J by 3 bases, with 13 bases between them. The CDR3 consists of 13 residues. CDR3: CSVGQQGLYEQYF. The DNA for the CDR3 is TGCAGCGTTGGACAGCAAGGCCTCTACGAGCAGTACTTC.

V is TRBV12-3 or TRBV12-4 and J is TRBJ2-1, with 7 bases identical to TRBD2. The J segment lost 4 bases and the V segment lost 10 bases, leaving 7 bases of the junction unmatched. The CDR3 sequence is 13 residues long. CDR3 DNA sequence: TGTGCCACTGGGGGACTAAAATACAATGAGCAGTTCTTC. It is translated as CATGGLKYNEQFF.